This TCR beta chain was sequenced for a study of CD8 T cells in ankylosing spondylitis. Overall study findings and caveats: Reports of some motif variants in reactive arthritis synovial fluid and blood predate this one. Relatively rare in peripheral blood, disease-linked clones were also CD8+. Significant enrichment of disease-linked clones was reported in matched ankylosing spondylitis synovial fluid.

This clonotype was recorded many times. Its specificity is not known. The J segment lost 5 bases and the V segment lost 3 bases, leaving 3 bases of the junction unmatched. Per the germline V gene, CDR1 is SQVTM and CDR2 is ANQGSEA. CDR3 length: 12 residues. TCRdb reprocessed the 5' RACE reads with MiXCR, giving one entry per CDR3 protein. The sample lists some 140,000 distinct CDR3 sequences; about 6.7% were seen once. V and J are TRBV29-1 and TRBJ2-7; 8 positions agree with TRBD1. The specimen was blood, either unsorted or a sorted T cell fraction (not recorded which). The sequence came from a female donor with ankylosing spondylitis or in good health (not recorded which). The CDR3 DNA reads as TGCAGCGTTGACCAGGGGGCGGACGAGCAGTACTTC. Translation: CSVDQGADEQYF.